The T cell receptor (beta chain) under discussion was sequenced for a study of T cells in Graves' hyperthyroidism and ophthalmopathy (dated by TCRdb to about 2019). Background for the entire study: Peripheral blood samples were taken at the time of initial diagnosis, prior to any treatment. A discovery cohort of around 98 patients, fewer than 50 with Graves' ophthalmopathy and 55 to 60 with stable Graves' hyperthyroidism, was used to find distinguishing TCR V-J signatures. Whether ophthalmopathy could be predicted prospectively was tested in an independent validation cohort made up of some 20 hyperthyroidism patients plus 17 patients who later progressed to ophthalmopathy. The approximately 100 discovery patients were randomly split 7:3 into training and test sets. In addition, the study compared T-cell repertoires in thyroid tissue and in blood from several Graves' hyperthyroidism patients. Following sampling, methimazole starting at 30 mg daily was given to hyperthyroidism patients, and high-dose intravenous methylprednisolone was given to ophthalmopathy patients. TCR Vbeta CDR3 sequencing of approximately 140 peripheral blood samples (about 45 ophthalmopathy, under 80 hyperthyroidism and some 17 progressor patients) is reported in the paper. Overall study results and their limits: No statistical method was used to fix the sample size in advance, and group allocation was not hidden from the investigators. Most expanded thyroid clonotypes (frequency above 0.001) were also detected in blood, suggesting blood repertoires may reflect thyroid immune responses. A model built on a 13 V-J signature distinguished ophthalmopathy from stable hyperthyroidism, reaching about 88% sensitivity and around 81% specificity in cross-validation and 80%/75% in testing. In validation, the model predicted progression to ophthalmopathy a median of roughly 6.2 months before onset, with about 71% sensitivity and just under 75% specificity.

Ophthalmopathy patients had moderately to severely active disease, Clinical Activity Score of at least 3, NOSPECS grade of at least 4, and duration under 3 months. Exclusion was applied to patients with uncontrolled infections, other autoimmune diseases, pregnancy or lactation. Diagnoses relied on clinical symptoms, serum thyroxine and TRAb, thyroid ultrasound and orbital computed tomography. PBMCs were separated from around 9.1 ml of fresh peripheral blood using Ficoll-Paque density gradient centrifugation. Total RNA was extracted with Trizol reagent, and quality was checked on an Agilent 2100 Bioanalyzer. CDR1 and CDR2 were assigned from the germline V gene as SNHLY and FYNNEI. Reading from cysteine to phenylalanine, the CDR3 counts 13 amino acids. This entry keeps only the CDR3 DNA: 39 bases, framed from base 1. V was cut back by 2 bases and J by 6 bases, leaving a gap of 10 bases between them.

The TCR beta CDR3 regions were amplified from RNA transcripts. The first round of RT-PCR for the TCR CDR3 was performed with the HTBI primer set and the Qiagen OneStep RT-PCR kit. Libraries were constructed in a second round of multiplex PCR, after which size selection and purification were performed. Sequencing of the libraries was done on an Illumina HiSeq2000 using paired-end 100 bp reads. Per the source publication's procedure: Raw data were processed with SOAPnuke, discarding reads with adapters, uncalled bases, mean Phred below 15, or no exact constant-primer or identifier match. COPE v1.2.5 was used to merge high-quality paired reads, and clonotypes were defined as unique nucleotide sequences. MiTCR v1.1 was used to align clonotypes to the IMGT TRBV, TRBD and TRBJ reference segments. The analysis included only V-J combinations with a frequency above 0.0001, which together covered 98% to 99.2% of the repertoires. The TCS score was defined as F50 (clonal expansion) divided by E x V (chaos), with BLOSUM62-based TCRdist calculated between CDR3 peptides within each V-J. Welch's t-statistics and random forest reduced fewer than 550 V-J features to 13, which were used in a naive Bayes classifier (R e1071). TCRdb redid the processing of the public reads, applying fastp at Q25 and MiXCR, and retained in-frame beta chains. CDR3 protein sequences are deduplicated, and each keeps its most common genes and DNA. TCRdb, not the original authors, processed these V and J calls. For this sample there are over 350,000 distinct CDR3 sequences; 11% to 15% appear just once. 25% to 30% of the sample is taken by the ten largest.

About this clonotype: Its antigen target is currently unknown. Base-call qualities are not available, and no considerably larger clone is one nucleotide away.

Material: blood. In this chain, TRBV2 is recombined with TRBJ1-2; the D gene is unclear. The sequence was obtained from a middle-aged man with Graves' ophthalmopathy. At the DNA level, the sequence is TGTGCCAGCAGTGAAAGGGTGCAGAATGGCTACACCTTC. Its protein is CASSERVQNGYTF.